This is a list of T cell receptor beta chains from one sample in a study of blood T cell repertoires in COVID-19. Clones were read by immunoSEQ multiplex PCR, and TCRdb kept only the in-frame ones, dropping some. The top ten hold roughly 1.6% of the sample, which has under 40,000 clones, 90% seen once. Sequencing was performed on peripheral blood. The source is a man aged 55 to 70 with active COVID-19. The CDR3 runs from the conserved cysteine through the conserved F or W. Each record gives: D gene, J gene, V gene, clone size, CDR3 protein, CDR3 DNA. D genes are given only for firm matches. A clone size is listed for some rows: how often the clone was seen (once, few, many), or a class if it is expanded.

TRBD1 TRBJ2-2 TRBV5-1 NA CASSLLGTGEIPGELFF TGCGCCAGCAGCTTGTTAGGGACAGGGGAGATCCCCGGGGAGCTGTTTTTT
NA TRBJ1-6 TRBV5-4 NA CASSYGDYNSPLHF TGTGCCAGCAGCTATGGAGACTATAATTCACCCCTCCACTTT
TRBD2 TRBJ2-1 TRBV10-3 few CATGTSERNEQFF TGTGCCACCGGGACTAGCGAGCGCAATGAGCAGTTCTTC
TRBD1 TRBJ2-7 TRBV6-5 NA CASRPAGTAYEQYF TGTGCCAGCAGACCCGCCGGGACAGCCTACGAGCAGTACTTC
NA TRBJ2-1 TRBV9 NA CASSVVETYNEQFF TGTGCCAGCAGCGTAGTGGAGACCTACAATGAGCAGTTCTTC
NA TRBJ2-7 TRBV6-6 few CASSPSTASYEQYF TGTGCCAGCAGTCCCTCGACAGCCTCCTACGAGCAGTACTTC
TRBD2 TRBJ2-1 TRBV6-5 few CASSLTSSYWNEQFF TGTGCCAGCAGCCTGACTAGCTCGTATTGGAATGAGCAGTTCTTC
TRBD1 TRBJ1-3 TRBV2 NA CASRDRAFSGNTIYF TGTGCCAGCAGGGACAGGGCGTTTTCTGGAAACACCATATATTTT
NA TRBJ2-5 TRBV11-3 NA CASSLRGSQETQYF TGTGCCAGCAGCTTAAGAGGGTCCCAAGAGACCCAGTACTTC
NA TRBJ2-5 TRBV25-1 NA CASSEKFPPEGQETQYF TGTGCCAGCAGTGAGAAGTTTCCGCCGGAGGGGCAAGAGACCCAGTACTTC
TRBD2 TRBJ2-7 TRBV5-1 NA CASSPAGAGAYEQYF TGCGCCAGCAGCCCCGCGGGAGCAGGCGCCTACGAGCAGTACTTC
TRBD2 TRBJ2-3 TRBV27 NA CASSSILAGGIYTQYF TGTGCCAGCAGTTCCATCCTAGCGGGGGGCATCTATACGCAGTATTTT
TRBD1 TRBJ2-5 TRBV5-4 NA CASSLGGSETQYF TGTGCCAGCAGCCTAGGGGGCTCAGAGACCCAGTACTTC
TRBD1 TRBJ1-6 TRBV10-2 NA CASSLGQGSSYNSPLHF TGCGCCAGCAGTTTGGGACAGGGGAGCTCCTATAATTCACCCCTCCACTTT
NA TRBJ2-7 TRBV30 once CACYGKTVGYEQYF TGTGCCTGTTACGGCAAAACAGTGGGCTACGAGCAGTACTTC
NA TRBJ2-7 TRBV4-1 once CASSQAGNIEQYF TGCGCCAGCAGCCAAGCCGGGAATATCGAGCAGTACTTC
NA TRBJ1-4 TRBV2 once CASSPASGGKLFF TGTGCCAGCAGCCCCGCTTCGGGGGGAAAACTGTTTTTT
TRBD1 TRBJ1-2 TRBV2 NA CASIDRGFYGYTF TGTGCCAGCATCGACAGGGGTTTCTATGGCTACACCTTC
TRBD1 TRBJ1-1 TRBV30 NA CAWSGTGEAFF TGTGCCTGGTCCGGGACAGGAGAAGCTTTCTTT
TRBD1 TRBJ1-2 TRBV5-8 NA CASSHTGTATTYTF TGTGCCAGCAGCCACACCGGGACAGCCACCACCTACACCTTC
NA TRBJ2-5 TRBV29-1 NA CSVEIAQQETQYF TGCAGCGTTGAAATTGCACAGCAAGAGACCCAGTACTTC
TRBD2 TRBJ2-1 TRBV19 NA CASSVGLAGNNEQFF TGTGCCAGTAGTGTGGGACTAGCGGGGAACAATGAGCAGTTCTTC
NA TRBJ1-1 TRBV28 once CASSLLGRTEAFF TGTGCCAGCAGTTTACTCGGTCGTACTGAAGCTTTCTTT
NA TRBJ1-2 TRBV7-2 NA CASSPSRQTSNYGYTF TGTGCCAGCAGCCCCTCGCGACAGACCTCTAACTATGGCTACACCTTC
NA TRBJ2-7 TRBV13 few CASSRPPGLAVSYEQYF TGTGCCAGCAGTCGTCCACCGGGACTTGCTGTCTCCTACGAGCAGTACTTC
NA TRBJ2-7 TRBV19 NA CASSIARGSSYEQYF TGTGCCAGTAGTATAGCGAGGGGGAGCTCCTACGAGCAGTACTTC
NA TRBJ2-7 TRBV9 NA CASSVGEYEQYF TGTGCCAGCAGCGTAGGAGAGTACGAGCAGTACTTC
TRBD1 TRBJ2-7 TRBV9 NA CASSRTGVKSYEQYF TGTGCCAGCAGCAGAACAGGGGTTAAGTCCTACGAGCAGTACTTC
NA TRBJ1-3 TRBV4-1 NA CASSQVPGGNSGNTIYF TGCGCCAGCAGCCAAGTCCCCGGGGGTAACTCTGGAAACACCATATATTTT
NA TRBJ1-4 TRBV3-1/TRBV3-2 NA CASSLRQTTNEKLFF TGTGCCAGCAGCCTCAGACAGACAACTAATGAAAAACTGTTTTTT